This T cell receptor beta chain was captured by sequencing in a study of T cells in Graves' hyperthyroidism and ophthalmopathy. Study context: Upon initial diagnosis and before any treatment, peripheral blood was collected.

Diagnostic assessment was based on clinical symptoms, serum thyroxine and TRAb, thyroid ultrasound and orbital computed tomography. The PBMCs were sourced from fresh peripheral blood (approximately 9 ml). The study's findings and limits: Patients with ophthalmopathy were separated from those with stable hyperthyroidism by a 13 V-J model.

In its sample, this clonotype was seen many times. Its antigen is unidentified. From RNA transcripts, TCR beta CDR3 regions were amplified. RT-PCR in the first round (using the HTBI primer set) targeted the TCR CDR3. TCRdb reprocessed the multiplex PCR reads via MiXCR and lists one record per CDR3 protein. The sample holds approximately 430,000 distinct CDR3 sequences, roughly 14% seen once. The V end lost 3 bases, the J end lost 0 bases, and 8 bases lay between the germline ends. The CDR3 contains 14 residues. The germline CDR1 and CDR2 sequences are LGHDT and YNNKEL (reference sequence). This chain connects TRBV3-1 to TRBJ1-2; D possibly corresponds to TRBD1 (5 bases). This sequence was found in a man between 18 and 35 years old with Graves' ophthalmopathy. Source material: blood. In nucleotides, the CDR3 is TGTGCCAGCAGCCATCGGACACCTAACTATGGCTACACCTTC. Protein: CASSHRTPNYGYTF.